The T cell receptor beta chain described here comes from a study of beta chain features in type 1 diabetes. CD45RO/CCR7/CD25/CD127/CD95/CD27 sorting isolated CD4+ naive, central memory, regulatory and stem cell-like memory cells. Purity exceeded 95% in all sorted populations. Notes on this clone: Its antigen is still unknown.

Findings and limits, study-wide: Across patients, naive, central memory and Treg TCRB repertoires exhibited apparently greater similarity than was observed across healthy donors. Across all four CD4+ subsets, people with type 1 diabetes showed modestly shorter TCRB CDR3s.

Expressed TCRB transcripts were sequenced because the isolated RNA had all been reverse transcribed beforehand. The average read count of naive, central memory and regulatory T cell samples was several million. The assay was immunoSEQ multiplex PCR, and TCRdb's table has in-frame clones only and misses some. The sample has a few hundred thousand clones, 15% seen once. The source is a man aged 18-30 years with type 1 diabetes. The sample consisted of naive CD4+ T cells from blood.

CDR3: CASSLEDRAGETQYF. CDR3 sequence (DNA): TGCGCCAGCAGCTTGGAGGACAGGGCGGGAGAGACCCAGTACTTC. V is TRBV5-1 and J is TRBJ2-5; 8 bases fit TRBD1. CDR1 and CDR2 from the germline V gene are SGHRS and YFSETQ. The CDR3 consists of 15 residues. The V segment lost 0 bases and the J segment 4 bases; nucleotides outside the gene matches: 5.